This TCR beta chain was found in a study of beta chain features in type 1 diabetes. About the study: Healthy donors, compared against patients, showed similar age, gender and cell yields.

The CDR3 contains 17 residues. The junction had 5 bases not matched to a gene; V was cut back by 2 bases and J by 2 bases. The germline V gene has CDR1 SGHTA and CDR2 FQGTGA. It was via CD45RO/CCR7/CD25/CD127/CD95/CD27 that CD4+ naive, central memory, regulatory and stem cell-like memory cells were sorted. This clone was detected a few times. Sequenced material consisted of expressed TCRB transcripts (all of the isolated RNA was reverse transcribed). Method: immunoSEQ multiplex PCR; TCRdb's copy keeps in-frame clones and lacks some. This sample has about 930,000 clones; around a sixth occur once, and the top ten carry about 0.025%.

What was sequenced was naive CD4+ T cells from blood. The chain combines TRBV7-3 with TRBJ2-2; 10 bases line up with TRBD2. The source is a woman aged 18-29 years in good health. This chain's CDR3 is CASSLRLAGPNTGELFF. The DNA of the CDR3 is TGTGCCAGCAGCTTACGACTAGCGGGTCCAAACACCGGGGAGCTGTTTTTT.